These 25 T cell receptor beta chains were all obtained from the same sample, sequenced in a study of Ad26.COV2.S vaccination and SARS-CoV-2 variants. Measured with immunoSEQ multiplex PCR; TCRdb has only the in-frame clones, and not every one. Among hundreds of thousands of clones listed, roughly 90% were seen once. Treatment noted: about 20 received Ad26.COV2.S at low or high dose, single or two shots; a few received placebo; per-sample allocation not given. Day 63 after the first injection of vaccine or placebo was the sampling time. The sample was peripheral blood, taken in a trial of Ad26.COV2.S vaccine versus placebo. Receptor source: a person between 18 and 59 years old who received the Ad26.COV2.S COVID-19 vaccine or a placebo.

DNA of the CDR3: TGCGCCAGCAGCCAAGGTAGTGAGGTTAGCACAGATACGCAGTATTTT. Protein: CASSQGSEVSTDTQYF. The rearrangement joins TRBV4-3 to TRBJ2-3; D is ambiguous. Germline CDR1 reads LGHNA; CDR2 reads YSLEER. V lost 1 base to trimming and J lost 0 bases, with 11 bases between them. The CDR3 is 16 residues long.

This chain links TRBV5-1 with TRBJ2-1, with D unresolved. This CDR3 has 15 residues. Trimming shortened V by 0 bases and J by 0 bases, and 7 bases separated the two germline ends. Germline values: CDR1 SGHRS, CDR2 YFSETQ. The chain's CDR3 is CASSLALISYNEQFF. CDR3 sequence (DNA): TGCGCCAGCAGCTTGGCTCTGATCTCCTACAATGAGCAGTTCTTC.

This rearrangement joins TRBV27 to TRBJ2-1; D is undetermined. CDR3 length: 15 amino acids. V was clipped by 2 bases and J by 2 bases, with 10 bases between them. The germline gives CDR1 MNHEY, CDR2 SMNVEV (reference sequence). CDR3 region: CASSLMEPAYNEQFF. The CDR3, as DNA: TGTGCCAGCAGTTTAATGGAGCCAGCCTACAATGAGCAGTTCTTC.

The J gene is TRBJ2-6, the V gene TRBV4-3; D is possibly TRBD1 (5 bases). The V end was cut by 0 bases, the J end by 0 bases, with 9 bases between. Germline CDR1 and CDR2: LGHNA and YSLEER. The CDR3 covers 17 residues. The CDR3 sequence: CASSQEGDASGANVLTF. CDR3 DNA sequence: TGCGCCAGCAGCCAAGAAGGGGATGCCTCTGGGGCCAACGTCCTGACTTTC.

This chain uses TRBV4-3 with TRBJ1-2, with no clear D. This CDR3 contains 17 residues. Germline V gene lookup returns CDR1 LGHNA and CDR2 YSLEER. V shed 0 bases and J shed 0 bases, with 14 bases lying between them. The CDR3 DNA sequence: TGCGCCAGCAGCCAAGATCCGATTGGGAAAGCTAACTATGGCTACACCTTC. This sequence encodes CASSQDPIGKANYGYTF.

The chain combines TRBV19 with TRBJ1-2, with TRBD1 as a possible D gene (6 bases). Trimming took 3 bases from V and 3 from J, leaving 17 bases between them. The CDR3 is 16 amino acids. CDR1 LNHDA and CDR2 SQIVND come from the germline V gene (reference sequence). CDR3 in amino acids: CASSMKGGGSDYGYTF. CDR3 sequence (DNA): TGTGCCAGTAGTATGAAGGGGGGCGGTTCGGACTATGGCTACACCTTC.

The V and J genes are TRBV6-2 or TRBV6-3 and TRBJ2-7; either TRBD1 or TRBD2 may supply D (5 bases each). There are 12 residues in the CDR3. The germline CDR1 and CDR2 sequences are MNHEY and SVGEGT. Between the trimmed V and J ends, which lost 5 bases and 3 bases, there was a span of 8 bases. The CDR3, as DNA: TGTGCCAGCAGTCGGGACGGCTACGAGCAGTACTTC. As protein: CASSRDGYEQYF.

This clone was recorded a few times. The CDR3 bases are TGTGCCAGCAGTTTAACACGTGCAGGCTTTGACTATGGCTACACCTTC. This sequence encodes CASSLTRAGFDYGYTF. The rearrangement joins TRBV28 to TRBJ1-2; D remains unclear. Looked up from germline, CDR1 is MDHEN and CDR2 is SYDVKM. The CDR3 spans 16 residues. V lost 2 bases, J lost 3 bases, and 16 bases lay in between.

This chain joins TRBV3-1 (or the pseudogene TRBV3-2) and TRBJ2-5; 7 bases align to TRBD2. V shed 6 bases and J 8 bases; nucleotides not matched to a gene: 15. CDR3 length equals 15 residues. CDR1 and CDR2 from the germline V gene are LGHDT and YNNKEL (reference sequence). The CDR3 DNA follows: TGTGCCAGCAGGACGGTGGGGGGGAGTGACTTTACCCAGTACTTC. Translated, it gives CASRTVGGSDFTQYF.

This sequence joins TRBV9 and TRBJ2-2; the D is unclear. The CDR3 runs to 14 residues. V lost 0 bases, J lost 5 bases, and 8 bases lay in between. Germline assignment: CDR1 SGDLS and CDR2 YYNGEE. The CDR3 region has the DNA TGTGCCAGCAGCGTAGCTTCGACAACCGGGGAGCTGTTTTTT. Protein sequence: CASSVASTTGELFF.

V is TRBV5-8 and J is TRBJ2-7, with 10 bases that match TRBD2. The CDR3 has 16 residues. Germline CDR1 reads SGHTS; CDR2 reads YDEGEE. V was clipped by 4 bases and J by 5 bases; unmatched bases: 12. The DNA for the CDR3 is TGTGCCAGCAGCCCGGGGGGATTAGCGGGAGGTCACGAGCAGTACTTC. It yields the protein CASSPGGLAGGHEQYF. Supplemented by reference TRBV5-8 and TRBJ2-7, the full variable domain reads EAGVTQSPTHLIKTRGQQATLRCSPISGHTSVYWYQQALGLGLQFLLWYDEGEERNRGNFPPRFSGRQFPNYSSELNVNALELEDSALYLCASSPGGLAGGHEQYFGPGTRLTVT.

The chain recombines TRBV19 with TRBJ1-4, with no clear D. Per germline, CDR1 LNHDA and CDR2 SQIVND (reference sequence). V lost 3 bases and J lost 11, with 10 bases in between. This CDR3 is 12 amino acids long. In nucleotides, the CDR3 is TGTGCCAGTAGTATGTTGGAGGCGAAACTGTTTTTT. Translating it yields CASSMLEAKLFF.

The chain links TRBV15 to TRBJ1-4; D is uncertain. V was cut by 8 bases and J by 4 bases, with 11 bases left in between. Germline V gene data show CDR1 as LNHNV and CDR2 as YYDKDF (reference sequence). This CDR3 has 13 amino acids. This CDR3 reads CATRPLGNEKLFF. The CDR3, as DNA: TGTGCCACCCGTCCCCTGGGTAATGAAAAACTGTTTTTT.

V usage is TRBV5-6 and J usage is TRBJ1-5, with 10 bases matching TRBD1. Germline loops: CDR1 SGHDT, CDR2 YYEEEE. V was clipped by 2 bases and J by 7 bases; unmatched bases: 3. CDR3 size: 14 residues. CDR3 DNA: TGTGCCAGCAGCTTCGGGACAGGGGTCCAGCCCCAGCATTTT. This encodes CASSFGTGVQPQHF.

This clone was seen a single time. The genes are TRBV5-4 and TRBJ1-5; D gene unclear. The germline V gene encodes CDR1 SGHNT and CDR2 YYREEE (reference sequence). Trimming left V 1 base short and J 6 bases short, with 8 bases between. The CDR3 loop spans 13 amino acids. The CDR3 sequence is CASSLYGRQPQHF. CDR3 DNA sequence: TGTGCCAGCAGCTTGTACGGGCGTCAGCCCCAGCATTTT.

The chain employs TRBV27 and TRBJ2-1; D uncertain. The V gene lost 3 bases and the J gene lost 0 bases, with 12 bases spanning the gap. The CDR3 has 16 residues. Germline V gene data show CDR1 as MNHEY and CDR2 as SMNVEV (reference sequence). CDR3 DNA: TGTGCCAGCAGTTTGGTAGGTCTAGACTCCTACAATGAGCAGTTCTTC. It translates to CASSLVGLDSYNEQFF.

This clone has a single count. The chain has TRBV6-6 and TRBJ2-7, with a weak D call TRBD1 (8 bases). In germline, CDR1 is MNHNY, CDR2 SVGAGI (reference sequence). Trimming removed 7 bases from V and 1 base from J, with 14 bases in between. The CDR3 extends over 14 amino acids. The CDR3 loop reads CASTDRGLSYEQYF. The CDR3 DNA reads as TGTGCCAGCACAGACAGGGGACTATCCTACGAGCAGTACTTC.

The chain carries TRBV7-2 and TRBJ2-1; D is ambiguous. Trimming cost V 5 bases and J 4 bases, with 9 bases left between them. There are 13 residues in the CDR3. Germline V gene lookup returns CDR1 SGHTA and CDR2 FQGNSA. The CDR3 is CASSQNRYNEQFF. Written as DNA, the CDR3 is TGTGCCAGCAGCCAGAATAGATACAATGAGCAGTTCTTC.

The DNA for the CDR3 is TGTGCCAGCAGGGACGACCGCTTTTGGAGGACAGATACGCAGTATTTT. Its protein product is CASRDDRFWRTDTQYF. This chain uses TRBV25-1 with TRBJ2-3; D perhaps matches TRBD2 (5 bases). Trimming left V 6 bases short and J 3 bases short, with 19 bases between. CDR3 size: 16 residues. In germline, CDR1 is MGHDK, CDR2 SYGVNS.

The V call is TRBV2, the J call TRBJ2-5; 9 bases are a match to TRBD2. The length of the CDR3 is 13 residues. V lost 3 bases to trimming and J lost 7 bases; unmatched junction nucleotides: 3. Germline loops: CDR1 SNHLY, CDR2 FYNNEI. The CDR3 DNA sequence: TGTGCCAGCAGTGAGGGCGGGAGGGGGACCCAGTACTTC. It codes for CASSEGGRGTQYF.

The V call is TRBV5-4, the J call TRBJ1-2; no firm D call. The V and J ends lost 4 bases and 2 bases respectively, with 18 bases between them. Germline V CDR1 and CDR2: SGHNT, YYREEE (reference sequence). The CDR3 spans 16 residues. CDR3 region: CASSGILPSTNYGYTF. The CDR3 region has the DNA TGTGCCAGCAGCGGAATTCTCCCCTCAACCAACTATGGCTACACCTTC.

V gene TRBV4-2 combines with J gene TRBJ2-1; the D is unclear. CDR1 is LGHNA, CDR2 YNFKEQ, per germline. Trimming took off 3 bases at V and 5 bases at J, with 14 bases between the two ends. The CDR3 spans 15 residues. This CDR3 is CASSQHPDGDNEQFF. The CDR3 nucleotides read TGTGCCAGCAGCCAGCACCCCGATGGGGACAATGAGCAGTTCTTC.

The chain recombines TRBV28 with TRBJ2-1, with 9 nucleotides matching TRBD1. This CDR3 region has 15 residues. The ends lost 7 bases at V and 6 bases at J; junction bases unmatched: 10. Germline lookup yields CDR1 MDHEN and CDR2 SYDVKM. The CDR3 region has the DNA TGTGCCAGCACCCCGGGGGGACAGGGTCGCAATGAGCAGTTCTTC. Its translation is CASTPGGQGRNEQFF.

V and J are TRBV4-3 and TRBJ1-6; D might be TRBD1 (6 bases). V was trimmed by 0 bases and J by 7 bases, leaving 10 bases between them. Germline values: CDR1 LGHNA, CDR2 YSLEER. The CDR3 is made up of 15 amino acids. Here the CDR3 DNA reads TGCGCCAGCAGCCAAGAAGAGGGGGAGAATTCACCCCTCCACTTT. Translating gives CASSQEEGENSPLHF.

This rearrangement joins TRBV7-2 to TRBJ2-3; 8 bases are shared with TRBD2. The CDR3 has 17 amino acids. Germline V lookup: CDR1 SGHTA, CDR2 FQGNSA. Unmatched junction bases numbered 10, after V lost 5 bases and J lost 0 bases. The CDR3 DNA is TGTGCCAGCAGCCCCAGCGGGGGCCCGCGAAGCACAGATACGCAGTATTTT. Protein: CASSPSGGPRSTDTQYF.